The 23 T cell receptor beta chains below come from one sample, sequenced in a study of tissue T cells after allogeneic stem cell transplantation. Measured with immunoSEQ multiplex PCR; TCRdb has only the in-frame clones, and not every one. The table lists 4,500 to 6,000 clones, under 50% of them singletons. Indicated time point: mouse harvest day 14 after allogeneic transplant. Each mouse received 10^7 T-cell-depleted marrow cells plus 10^6 splenic CD5+ T cells by tail vein. Sequencing was carried out using gut tissue. The receptors shown here come from a female BALB/c mouse given C57BL/6 T cells with graft-versus-host disease after an allogeneic hematopoietic cell transplant.

As for this clone: Genes and germline are mouse. The read is 1 residue too short to cover the CDR3 end, so that end is filled in from the germline J gene. J is TRBJ1-2 and V is TRBV20, with 10 bases lining up with TRBD1. The CDR3 spans 13 residues. Losses at the gene ends were 6 bases for V and 0 bases for J; bases not matched to a gene: 1. Germline V CDR1 and CDR2: GFQATS, STVNSAI. CDR3 DNA (partial): TGTGGTGCAGGACAGGGGGCAAACTCCGACTACACC. It is translated as CGAGQGANSDYT. The whole CDR3 region reads CGAGQGANSDYTF. The whole variable domain, filled in from reference TRBV20 and TRBJ1-2, reads GALVYQYPRRTICKSGTSMRMECQAVGFQATSVAWYRQSPQKTFELIALSTVNSAIKYEQNFTQEKFPISHPNLSFSSMTVLNAYLEDRGLYLCGAGQGANSDYTFGSGTRLLVI.

This clone has only one observation. Genes and germline come from the mouse. The read ends 1 residue shy of where the CDR3 ends; the end is completed using the germline J gene. The V call is TRBV26, the J call TRBJ2-2, with no clear D. The CDR3 runs 13 residues. The ends were cut back, 4 bases at V and 1 base at J, with 4 bases in the middle. Germline CDR1 reads KGHPV; CDR2 reads FQNQEV (reference sequence). The CDR3 bases that were read are TGTGCCAGCAGTCCACGAAACACCGGGCAGCTCTAC. Its protein is CASSPRNTGQLY. The entire CDR3 protein reads CASSPRNTGQLYF.

Comment on this clone: The germline and genes are mouse ones. Read sequence stops 1 residue before the CDR3 end, and the germline J gene provides the missing end. The chain uses TRBV4 and TRBJ2-7; 10 bases map to TRBD2. The CDR3 spans 14 residues. V dropped 4 bases and J dropped 3; count of bases not matched to a gene: 3. Per the germline V gene, CDR1 is LGHDT and CDR2 is YNNKQL (reference sequence). The sequenced part of the CDR3 DNA is TGTGCCAGCAGCTTAAGACTGGGGGGCTATGAACAGTAC. It yields the protein CASSLRLGGYEQY. The entire CDR3 protein is CASSLRLGGYEQYF.

This clone occurred a few times. Mouse gene names apply. The CDR3 end lies 1 residue beyond the end of the read and is filled in from the germline J gene. V is TRBV2 and J is TRBJ2-7, with D maybe TRBD2 (7 bases). The length of the CDR3 is 13 residues. Germline V gene sequence: CDR1 LGHNA, CDR2 YSYQKL. The V end was cut by 0 bases, the J end by 7 bases, with 10 bases between. CDR3 loop: CASSQDWGREQYF. The sequenced CDR3 bases are TGTGCCAGCAGCCAAGACTGGGGGCGGGAACAGTAC.

This clone was found a few times. The gene names given are mouse names. The sequenced fragment ends 1 residue before the CDR3 boundary, so the rest is inferred from the germline J gene. The chain links TRBV16 to TRBJ2-4; 9 bases match TRBD1. CDR3 length equals 16 residues. Trimming took 0 bases from V and 0 from J; bases not matched to a gene: 1. Germline V CDR1 and CDR2: SGHSA, FRNQAP. The CDR3 region is CASSLEGQGSQNTLYF. The CDR3 DNA, read in part, is TGTGCAAGCAGCTTAGAGGGACAGGGTAGTCAAAACACCTTGTAC.

This clone was counted only a few times. The gene symbols are mouse symbols. Read sequence stops 1 residue before the CDR3 end, and the germline J gene provides the missing end. V is TRBV3 and J is TRBJ1-5, with TRBD1 identical over 7 bases. In germline, CDR1 is SNHLY, CDR2 FYNGKV (reference sequence). CDR3 size: 15 residues. Trimming removed 2 bases from V and 3 bases from J; junction bases left unmatched: 4. The CDR3 loop is CASSLYRGFNQAPLF. The sequenced part of the CDR3 DNA is TGTGCCAGCAGCTTATACAGGGGATTCAACCAGGCTCCGCTT.

In regard to this clone: The genes and germline here are from mouse. The CDR3 end falls 1 residue outside the read, so it is completed with the germline J gene. This sequence joins TRBV12-1 and TRBJ2-5; 8 positions match TRBD2. CDR3 length equals 13 residues. The germline V gene has CDR1 SGHSN and CDR2 HYEKVE. Unmatched junction bases numbered 0, after V lost 0 bases and J lost 5 bases. CDR3 bases read: TGTGCCAGCTCTCTCCTGGGGGGAGACACCCAGTAC. The encoded protein is CASSLLGGDTQY. The whole CDR3 sequence is CASSLLGGDTQYF.

As concerns this clone: Here the gene names and germline are mouse. With the read ending 1 residue before the CDR3 end, the germline J gene is used to fill in that end. The V gene is TRBV4, the J gene TRBJ2-4, with no clear D. The V and J ends lost 3 bases and 2 bases respectively, with 3 bases between them. Per the germline V gene, CDR1 is LGHDT and CDR2 is YNNKQL (reference sequence). The CDR3 extends over 12 amino acids. CDR3 sequence reads: CASSYNQNTLYF. The part of the CDR3 DNA that was read is TGTGCCAGCAGCTACAATCAAAACACCTTGTAC.

By share, this clone ranks as large. These gene names are mouse names. This chain's CDR3 is CASSPGTGGYEQYF. The CDR3 DNA, read in part, is TGTGCCAGCAGTCCCGGGACTGGGGGCTATGAACAGTAC. The J gene is TRBJ2-7, the V gene TRBV15; 11 bases map to TRBD2. The read ends 1 residue before the CDR3 terminus; that terminus is restored from the germline J gene. Germline lookup yields CDR1 SGHND and CDR2 FRSKSL. V lost 5 bases to trimming and J lost 3 bases; unmatched junction nucleotides: 3. The CDR3 sequence is 14 residues long.

This clone was recorded a few times. Gene names and germline refer to mouse. The read stops 1 residue short of the end of the CDR3; the missing end is completed from the germline J gene. The chain carries TRBV12-2 and TRBJ2-1, with D uncertain. The CDR3 consists of 13 residues. Germline CDR1 SGHLS, CDR2 HYDKME. V was clipped by 0 bases and J by 1 base, with 3 bases between them. CDR3 sequence reads: CASSLGNYAEQFF. CDR3 DNA (partial): TGTGCCAGCTCTCTCGGGAACTATGCTGAGCAGTTC.

In its sample, this clone ranks as medium-sized. All gene names here are mouse names. The read falls 1 residue short of the CDR3 end, and the missing part is taken from the germline J gene. V gene TRBV16 combines with J gene TRBJ2-1; a possible D gene is TRBD1 (5 bases). V was cut by 1 base and J by 7 bases, with 11 bases left in between. Germline loops: CDR1 SGHSA, CDR2 FRNQAP. This CDR3 spans 14 amino acids. The CDR3 DNA, read in part, is TGTGCAAGCAGCTTAGTCCAGGGAGGAGCTGAGCAGTTC. Translation: CASSLVQGGAEQF. The full CDR3 reads CASSLVQGGAEQFF.

Worth noting for this clone: Genes here carry mouse names. The CDR3 goes on 1 residue after the read ends, and that part is filled in from the germline J gene. V usage is TRBV2 and J usage is TRBJ2-2, with 11 bases that match TRBD2. Per germline, CDR1 LGHNA and CDR2 YSYQKL. This CDR3 is built from 17 residues. Trimming cost V 4 bases and J 0 bases; bases outside gene matches: 4. The CDR3 DNA, read in part, is TGTGCCAGCAGCCCCGGGACTGGGGGCTCAAACACCGGGCAGCTCTAC. It is translated as CASSPGTGGSNTGQLY. The CDR3 in full is CASSPGTGGSNTGQLYF.

Note on this clone: Genes and germline are mouse. The read is 1 residue too short to cover the CDR3 end, so that end is filled in from the germline J gene. The V gene is TRBV23, the J gene TRBJ2-5; TRBD2, the D gene given by the table, was not confirmed from the DNA. The CDR3 covers 17 residues. Germline loops: CDR1 KGHTA, CDR2 FQNQQP. CDR3 region: CSSSQRLGGFNQDTQYF. Partial CDR3 DNA: TGCTCCAGCAGTCAGCGACTGGGGGGGTTTAACCAAGACACCCAGTAC.

This clone was counted a single time. Gene names and germline refer to mouse. Coverage ceases 1 residue before the CDR3 finishes, and the germline J gene fills in the end. V usage is TRBV26 and J usage is TRBJ2-5; D possibly corresponds to TRBD1 (6 bases). The CDR3 covers 13 residues. V lost 3 bases to trimming and J lost 5 bases, with 9 bases between them. CDR1 and CDR2 from the germline V gene are KGHPV and FQNQEV (reference sequence). The sequenced part of the CDR3 DNA is TGTGCCAGCAGTCTAGGGGGAGGAGACACCCAGTAC. Translating gives CASSLGGGDTQY. The CDR3, in full, reads CASSLGGGDTQYF.

This clone was picked up a small number of times. The gene names given are mouse names. Read sequence stops 1 residue before the CDR3 end, and the germline J gene provides the missing end. The rearrangement joins TRBV15 to TRBJ1-1; the match to TRBD1 covers 8 bases. Per germline, CDR1 SGHND and CDR2 FRSKSL. The CDR3 loop spans 14 amino acids. V lost 3 bases, J lost 6 bases, and 6 bases stayed unmatched. This CDR3 is CASSFGQGRAEVFF. The CDR3 bases that were read are TGTGCCAGCAGTTTTGGACAGGGACGGGCAGAAGTCTTC.

About this clone itself: At one end, the junction sequence differs from germline, possibly due to a read error. Gene and germline names: mouse. This sample includes further DNA sequences coding for the same CDR3. The CDR3 reads CASSFPGQGAGNQAPLF. Incomplete CDR3 DNA: TGTGCAAGCAGCTTCCCGGGACAGGGGGCTGGCAACCAGGCCCCGCTT. The chain links TRBV16 to TRBJ1-5, with 12 nucleotides matching TRBD1. The read is 1 residue too short to cover the CDR3 end, so that end is filled in from the germline J gene. This CDR3 has 17 amino acids. The germline gives CDR1 SGHSA, CDR2 FRNQAP.

About this clone itself: Germline and genes here are mouse. Read sequence stops 1 residue before the CDR3 end, and the germline J gene provides the missing end. The rearrangement uses TRBV31 and TRBJ1-1; tentative D call: TRBD1 (5 bases). The germline CDR1 and CDR2 sequences are GKSSPN and SITVG. V was shortened by 0 bases and J by 7 bases, with 9 bases between the two germline ends. CDR3 length: 12 residues. The CDR3 bases that were read are TGTGCCTGGAGTCTGCCGGGGGTAGAAGTCTTC. Translation gives CAWSLPGVEVF. The entire CDR3 reads CAWSLPGVEVFF.

With regard to this clone: Gene names are the mouse ones. The read is 1 residue too short to cover the CDR3 end, so that end is filled in from the germline J gene. The chain employs TRBV12-1 and TRBJ2-1; D is perhaps TRBD1 (6 bases). This CDR3 has 15 amino acids. The V gene lost 0 bases and the J gene lost 2 bases, with 10 bases spanning the gap. Germline V gene data show CDR1 as SGHSN and CDR2 as HYEKVE. The CDR3 is CASSLAGEDYAEQFF. The CDR3 DNA, read in part, is TGTGCCAGCTCTCTCGCAGGGGAAGACTATGCTGAGCAGTTC.

By frequency in the sample, this clone is large. Germline and genes here are mouse. Coverage ceases 1 residue before the CDR3 finishes, and the germline J gene fills in the end. This sequence joins TRBV1 and TRBJ2-2; either TRBD1 or TRBD2 may fit D (6 bases each). Germline V gene data show CDR1 as NSQYPW and CDR2 as LRSPGD (reference sequence). The CDR3 length is 13 residues. V dropped 7 bases and J dropped 1 base, with 7 bases sitting between them. CDR3 amino acids: CTCKGGNTGQLYF. Incomplete CDR3 DNA: TGCACCTGCAAGGGGGGAAACACCGGGCAGCTCTAC.

There are a few counts of this clone. Mouse gene names and germline throughout. Sequencing ends 1 residue short of the CDR3 end; the germline J gene provides the rest. This chain joins TRBV26 and TRBJ1-3; maybe TRBD1 (6 bases). CDR1 and CDR2 from the germline V gene are KGHPV and FQNQEV (reference sequence). There are 14 residues in the CDR3. V shed 2 bases and J shed 4 bases, with 9 bases lying between them. Here the CDR3 reads CASSLPGAGNTLYF. Incomplete CDR3 DNA: TGTGCCAGCAGTCTGCCAGGGGCGGGAAATACGCTCTAT.

As to this clone: The gene names here belong to mouse. The covered CDR3 bases are TGTGCCAGCAGCTTCGGACTGGGGGGAGGGAACACCCAGTAC. Encoded protein: CASSFGLGGGNTQY. The CDR3 as a whole reads CASSFGLGGGNTQYF. The gene calls are TRBV3 and TRBJ2-5, with 11 bases lining up with TRBD2. The CDR3 extends 1 residue past the end of the read, so its final part is completed from the germline J gene. Germline V gene data show CDR1 as SNHLY and CDR2 as FYNGKV (reference sequence). This CDR3 has 15 residues. V lost 3 bases and J lost 7; bases outside the gene matches: 6.

A note on this clone: The gene names given are mouse names. Sequencing ends 1 residue short of the CDR3 end; the germline J gene provides the rest. V gene TRBV24 combines with J gene TRBJ2-5; the match to TRBD1 covers 9 bases. The J segment lost 4 bases and the V segment lost 2 bases, leaving 1 base of the junction unmatched. This CDR3 is 14 amino acids long. Germline values: CDR1 KGHTA, CDR2 FRNEEI. The CDR3 protein is CASSLGQGKDTQYF. The CDR3 DNA, read in part, is TGTGCCAGCAGTCTGGGACAGGGGAAAGACACCCAGTAC.

Note on this clone: Gene names and germline match the mouse. From the germline J gene comes the end of the CDR3, since the read stops 1 residue before it. The rearrangement uses TRBV24 and TRBJ2-7, with D perhaps assigned TRBD1 or TRBD2 (5 bases each). CDR1 KGHTA and CDR2 FRNEEI come from the germline V gene. CDR3 size: 13 residues. Trimming took 2 bases from V and 4 from J, leaving 9 bases between them. The DNA read from the CDR3 is TGTGCCAGCAGTCTGAGCGGGGGATATGAACAGTAC. Residues: CASSLSGGYEQY. The CDR3, in full, reads CASSLSGGYEQYF.